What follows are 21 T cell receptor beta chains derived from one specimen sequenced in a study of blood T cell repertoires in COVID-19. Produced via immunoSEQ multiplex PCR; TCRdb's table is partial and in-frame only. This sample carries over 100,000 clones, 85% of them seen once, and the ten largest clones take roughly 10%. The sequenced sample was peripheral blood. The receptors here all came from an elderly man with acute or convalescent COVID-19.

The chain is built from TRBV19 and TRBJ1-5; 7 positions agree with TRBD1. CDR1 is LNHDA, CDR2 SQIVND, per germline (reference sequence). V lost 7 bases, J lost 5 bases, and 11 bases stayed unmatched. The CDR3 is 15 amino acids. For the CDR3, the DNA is TGTGCCAGTACCCCGCCGGGACAGCCAGATCAGCCCCAGCATTTT. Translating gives CASTPPGQPDQPQHF.

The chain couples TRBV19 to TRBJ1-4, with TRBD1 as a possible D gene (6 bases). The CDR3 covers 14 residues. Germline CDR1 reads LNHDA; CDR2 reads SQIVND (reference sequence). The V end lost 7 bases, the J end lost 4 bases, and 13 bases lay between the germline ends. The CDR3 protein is CASNAGAYNEKLFF. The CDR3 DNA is TGTGCCAGTAACGCGGGGGCGTATAATGAAAAACTGTTTTTT. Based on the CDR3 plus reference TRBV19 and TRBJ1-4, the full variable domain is DGGITQSPKYLFRKEGQNVTLSCEQNLNHDAMYWYRQDPGQGLRLIYYSQIVNDFQKGDIAEGYSVSREKKESFPLTVTSAQKNPTAFYLCASNAGAYNEKLFFGSGTQLSVL.

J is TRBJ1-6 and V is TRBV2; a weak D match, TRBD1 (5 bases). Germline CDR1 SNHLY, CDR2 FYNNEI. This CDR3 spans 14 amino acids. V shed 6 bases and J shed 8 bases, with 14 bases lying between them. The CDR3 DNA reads TGTGCCAGCAGGGGAGGGGAAGGAGATTCACCCCTCCACTTT. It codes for CASRGGEGDSPLHF.

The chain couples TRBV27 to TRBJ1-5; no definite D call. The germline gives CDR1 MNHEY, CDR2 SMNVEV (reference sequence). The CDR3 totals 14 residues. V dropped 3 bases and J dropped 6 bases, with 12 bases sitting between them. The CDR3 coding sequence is TGTGCCAGCAGTTTTCGGGGAGGAGTTCAGCCCCAGCATTTT. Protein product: CASSFRGGVQPQHF.

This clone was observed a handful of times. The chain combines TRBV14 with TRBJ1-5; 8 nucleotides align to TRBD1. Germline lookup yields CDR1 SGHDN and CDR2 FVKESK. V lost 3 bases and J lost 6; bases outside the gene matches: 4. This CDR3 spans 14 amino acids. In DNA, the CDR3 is TGTGCCAGCAGCCAGGGACAGGAGGTTCAGCCCCAGCATTTT. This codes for CASSQGQEVQPQHF.

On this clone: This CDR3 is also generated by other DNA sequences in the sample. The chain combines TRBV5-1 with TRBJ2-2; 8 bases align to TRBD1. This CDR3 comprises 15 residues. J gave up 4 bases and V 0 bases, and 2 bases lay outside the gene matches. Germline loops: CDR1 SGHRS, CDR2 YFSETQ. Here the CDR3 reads CASSLEGQGTGELFF. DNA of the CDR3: TGCGCCAGCAGCTTGGAAGGACAGGGCACCGGGGAGCTGTTTTTT. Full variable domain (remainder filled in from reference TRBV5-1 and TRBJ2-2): KAGVTQTPRYLIKTRGQQVTLSCSPISGHRSVSWYQQTPGQGLQFLFEYFSETQRNKGNFPGRFSGRQFSNSRSEMNVSTLELGDSALYLCASSLEGQGTGELFFGEGSRLTVL.

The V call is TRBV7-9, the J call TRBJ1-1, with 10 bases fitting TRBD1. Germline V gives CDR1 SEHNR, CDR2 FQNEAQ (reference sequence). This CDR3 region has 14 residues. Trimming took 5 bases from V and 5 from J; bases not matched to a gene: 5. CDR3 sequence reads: CASSVRDRGTEAFF. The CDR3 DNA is TGTGCCAGCAGCGTGAGGGACAGGGGAACTGAAGCTTTCTTT.

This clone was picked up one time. In nucleotides, the CDR3 is TGTGCCAGCAGCGTGACTAGCGGGGGCCCCGCAGATACGCAGTATTTT. Translation: CASSVTSGGPADTQYF. V and J are TRBV9 and TRBJ2-3, with TRBD2 identical over 12 bases. The CDR3 runs 16 residues. Germline CDR1 and CDR2: SGDLS and YYNGEE. V was pared by 2 bases and J by 4 bases, with 5 bases of the junction left unmatched.

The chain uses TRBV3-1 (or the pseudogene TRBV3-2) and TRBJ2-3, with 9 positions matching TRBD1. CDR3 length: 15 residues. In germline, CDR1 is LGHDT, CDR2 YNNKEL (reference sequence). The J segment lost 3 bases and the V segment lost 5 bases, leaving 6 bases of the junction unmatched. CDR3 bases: TGTGCCAGCAGCACAGGGACAGGGAATACAGATACGCAGTATTTT. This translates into CASSTGTGNTDTQYF.

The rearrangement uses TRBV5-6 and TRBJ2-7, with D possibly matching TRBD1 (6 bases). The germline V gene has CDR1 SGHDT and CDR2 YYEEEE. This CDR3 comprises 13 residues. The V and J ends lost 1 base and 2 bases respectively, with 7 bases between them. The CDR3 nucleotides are TGTGCCAGCAGCTTGCAGGGGCCCTACGAGCAGTACTTC. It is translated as CASSLQGPYEQYF.

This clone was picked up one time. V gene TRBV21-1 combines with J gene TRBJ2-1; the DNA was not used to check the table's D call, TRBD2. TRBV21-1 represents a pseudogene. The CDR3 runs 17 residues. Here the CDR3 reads CASSKNSSGSSYNEQFF. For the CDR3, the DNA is TGTGCCAGCAGCAAAAACTCTAGCGGTAGCTCCTACAATGAGCAGTTCTTC.

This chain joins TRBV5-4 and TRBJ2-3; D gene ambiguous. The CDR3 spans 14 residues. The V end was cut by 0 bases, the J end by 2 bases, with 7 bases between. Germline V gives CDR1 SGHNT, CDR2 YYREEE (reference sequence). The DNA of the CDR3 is TGTGCCAGCAGCTTGGGACTTCTCACAGATACGCAGTATTTT. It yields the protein CASSLGLLTDTQYF.

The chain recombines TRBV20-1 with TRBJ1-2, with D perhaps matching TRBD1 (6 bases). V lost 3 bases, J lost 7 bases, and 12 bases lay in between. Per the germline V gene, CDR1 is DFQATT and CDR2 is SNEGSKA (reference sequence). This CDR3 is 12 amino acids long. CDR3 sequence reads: CSASWGLGGYTF. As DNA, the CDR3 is TGCAGTGCTAGTTGGGGGCTCGGTGGCTACACCTTC.

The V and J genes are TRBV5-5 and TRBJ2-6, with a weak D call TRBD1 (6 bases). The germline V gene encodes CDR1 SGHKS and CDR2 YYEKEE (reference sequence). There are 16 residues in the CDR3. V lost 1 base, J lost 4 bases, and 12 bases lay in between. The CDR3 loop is CASSLSGAAGANVLTF. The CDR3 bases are TGTGCCAGCAGCTTGTCAGGGGCAGCAGGGGCCAACGTCCTGACTTTC.

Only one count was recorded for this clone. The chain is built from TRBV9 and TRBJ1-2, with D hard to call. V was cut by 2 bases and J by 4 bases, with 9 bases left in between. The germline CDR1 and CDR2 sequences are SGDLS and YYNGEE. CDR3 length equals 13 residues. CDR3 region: CASSVTDSYGYTF. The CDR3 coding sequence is TGTGCCAGCAGCGTCACAGATTCCTATGGCTACACCTTC.

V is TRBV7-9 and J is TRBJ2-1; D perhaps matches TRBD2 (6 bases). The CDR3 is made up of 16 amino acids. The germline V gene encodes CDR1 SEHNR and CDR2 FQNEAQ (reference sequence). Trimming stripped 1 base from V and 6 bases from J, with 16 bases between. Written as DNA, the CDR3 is TGTGCCAGCAGCTTAGTACCGGGAGTAACCGGCAATGAGCAGTTCTTC. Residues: CASSLVPGVTGNEQFF.

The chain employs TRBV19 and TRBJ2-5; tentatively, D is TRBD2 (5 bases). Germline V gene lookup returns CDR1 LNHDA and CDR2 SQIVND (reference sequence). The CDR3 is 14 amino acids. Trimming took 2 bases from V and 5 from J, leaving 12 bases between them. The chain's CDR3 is CASSIWGVTETQYF. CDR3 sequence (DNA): TGTGCCAGTAGTATATGGGGAGTTACCGAGACCCAGTACTTC.

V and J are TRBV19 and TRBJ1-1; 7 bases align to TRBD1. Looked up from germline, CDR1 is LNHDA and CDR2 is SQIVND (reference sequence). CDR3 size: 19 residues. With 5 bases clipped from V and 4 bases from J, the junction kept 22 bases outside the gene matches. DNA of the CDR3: TGTGCCAGTAGTCCTCCCGCCTCCAGGACAGGCCATTTTTTCACTGAAGCTTTCTTT. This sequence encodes CASSPPASRTGHFFTEAFF.

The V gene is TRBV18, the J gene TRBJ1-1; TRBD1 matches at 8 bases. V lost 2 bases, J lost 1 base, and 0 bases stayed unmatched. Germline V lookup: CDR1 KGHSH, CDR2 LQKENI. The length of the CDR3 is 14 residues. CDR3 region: CASSPDRGNTEAFF. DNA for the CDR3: TGTGCCAGCTCACCAGACAGGGGGAACACTGAAGCTTTCTTT.

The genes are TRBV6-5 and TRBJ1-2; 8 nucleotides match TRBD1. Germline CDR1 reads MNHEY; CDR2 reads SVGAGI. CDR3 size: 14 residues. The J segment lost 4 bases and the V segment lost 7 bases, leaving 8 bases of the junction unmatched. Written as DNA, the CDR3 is TGTGCCAGCATGGGGGACAGGAGTGGCTATGGCTACACCTTC. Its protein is CASMGDRSGYGYTF.

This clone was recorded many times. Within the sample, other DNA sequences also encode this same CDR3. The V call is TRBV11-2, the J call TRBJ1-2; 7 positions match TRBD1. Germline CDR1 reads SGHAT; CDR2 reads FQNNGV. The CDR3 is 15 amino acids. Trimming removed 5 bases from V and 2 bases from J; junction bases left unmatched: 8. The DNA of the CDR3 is TGTGCCAGCAGCCTGGTGACAGGGTGGAACTATGGCTACACCTTC. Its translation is CASSLVTGWNYGYTF.